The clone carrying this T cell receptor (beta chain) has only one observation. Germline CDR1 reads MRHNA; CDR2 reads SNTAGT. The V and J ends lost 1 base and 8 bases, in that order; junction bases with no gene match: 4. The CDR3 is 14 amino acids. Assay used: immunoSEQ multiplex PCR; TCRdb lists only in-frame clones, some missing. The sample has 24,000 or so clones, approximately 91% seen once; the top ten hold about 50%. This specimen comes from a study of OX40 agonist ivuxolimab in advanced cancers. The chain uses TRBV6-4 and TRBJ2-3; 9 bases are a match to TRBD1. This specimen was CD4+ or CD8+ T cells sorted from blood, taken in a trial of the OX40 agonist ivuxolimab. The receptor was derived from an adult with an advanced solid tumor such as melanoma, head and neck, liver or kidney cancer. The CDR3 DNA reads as TGTGCCAGCAGTGACTTTCCGGGACAGGGTACGCAGTATTTT. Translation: CASSDFPGQGTQYF.